The present TCR beta chain was sequenced within a study of cytomegalovirus exposure and HLA in healthy donors. Study results and caveats: Sequence variants that were highly shared formed a cluster that was likely a sequencing artifact. The classifier reportedly diagnosed cytomegalovirus status with high sensitivity and specificity.

Points on this clone: Its antigen is undetermined.

Primers: 60 Vbeta forward and 13 Jbeta reverse. Generated by immunoSEQ multiplex PCR, the TCRdb table keeps only in-frame clones and is missing some. The sample includes about 120,000 clones, 80% to 85% of them seen just once. Specimen: PBMCs. The TCR comes from a man aged 30 to 45 in good health and CMV-seropositive.

The CDR3 region is CASSHGLAELPTDTQYF. The CDR3 nucleotides are TGTGCCAGCAGCCATGGACTAGCGGAACTTCCCACAGATACGCAGTATTTT. The gene calls are TRBV4-2 and TRBJ2-3; 10 bases fit TRBD2. The CDR3 consists of 17 residues. In germline, CDR1 is LGHNA, CDR2 YNFKEQ. Germline trimming cut 3 bases from V and 2 bases from J; bases unmatched to any gene: 8.